This is a list of T cell receptor beta chains from one sample in a study of OX40 agonist ivuxolimab in advanced cancers. This table comes from immunoSEQ multiplex PCR, and its TCRdb copy is limited to in-frame clones, with some not included. The data hold approximately 77,000 clones, with about nine tenths observed a single time. The sample was CD4+ or CD8+ T cells sorted from blood, taken in a trial of the OX40 agonist ivuxolimab. Source of these receptors: an adult with an advanced solid tumor such as melanoma, head and neck, liver or kidney cancer. Each CDR3 is given with its conserved first and last residue. A D gene is named only where the DNA matches it firmly.

TRBJ1-2	13	TRBV7-9	NA	TGTGCCAGCAGCTTCAGCAGGGGCTATGGCTACACCTTC	CASSFSRGYGYTF
TRBJ1-1	15	TRBV5-1	NA	TGCGCCAGCAGCTTGGGGGAAGGACGAAACACTGAAGCTTTCTTT	CASSLGEGRNTEAFF
TRBJ2-5	14	TRBV6-5	NA	TGTGCCAGCAGCAACCGGGTCCTCGAAGAGACCCAGTACTTC	CASSNRVLEETQYF
TRBJ1-1	15	TRBV7-9	NA	TGTGCCAGCAGGCAACAGGGTCCGCTGAACACTGAAGCTTTCTTT	CASRQQGPLNTEAFF
TRBJ1-2	14	TRBV28	NA	TGTGCCAGCAGTTTATCGGCAGCCGACTATGGCTACACCTTC	CASSLSAADYGYTF
TRBJ1-3	15	TRBV5-6	TRBD1	TGTGCCAGCAGGCGACAGGGGGTCTCTGGAAACACCATATATTTT	CASRRQGVSGNTIYF
TRBJ2-7	15	TRBV28	NA	TGTGCCAGCATGGGGGGAGTAGCGGTTCACTACGAGCAGTACTTC	CASMGGVAVHYEQYF
TRBJ2-7	15	TRBV11-2	NA	TGTGCCAGCAGCCCAATTGGGGGGCTGGGTTACGAGCAGTACTTC	CASSPIGGLGYEQYF
TRBJ2-1	13	TRBV30	NA	TGTGCCTGGAGTGTTAACCTAATGAATGAGCAGTTCTTC	CAWSVNLMNEQFF
TRBJ2-1	11	TRBV6-1	NA	TGTGCCAGCAGAGAGATACGTGAGCAGTTCTTC	CASREIREQFF
TRBJ2-1	15	TRBV7-3	TRBD2	TGTGCCAGCAGCTTACCCGGGACTAGTAGTCATGAGCAGTTCTTC	CASSLPGTSSHEQFF
TRBJ2-7	14	TRBV28	TRBD2	TGTGCCAGCAGTTTATCTAGCGGGGTCTACGAGCAGTACTTC	CASSLSSGVYEQYF
TRBJ2-7	15	TRBV19	NA	TGTGCCAGTAGTATATGGGGGTCAAACCCCTACGAGCAGTACTTC	CASSIWGSNPYEQYF